The clone carrying this T cell receptor (beta chain) is a singleton in its sample. Some clones are missing from TCRdb's copy, which holds only in-frame ones; the method was immunoSEQ multiplex PCR. Of about 610,000 clones detected, roughly 90% appear once; the ten largest clones hold approximately 0.011%. CDR1 and CDR2 from the germline V gene are LGHNA and YSLEER. The CDR3 contains 16 residues. V was shortened by 1 base and J by 5 bases, with 15 bases between the two germline ends. The sample is drawn from a study of shared T cell receptors in the human thymus. This same sample was also part of a study on human thymus T cells.

Sample: thymocytes. This chain uses TRBV4-3 with TRBJ2-4; D is perhaps TRBD1 (6 bases). The TCR was taken from a boy in the first two years of life with a congenital heart defect. This chain's CDR3 is CASSQVVEQGQNIQYF. DNA for the CDR3: TGCGCCAGCAGCCAAGTGGTAGAACAGGGCCAAAACATTCAGTACTTC.